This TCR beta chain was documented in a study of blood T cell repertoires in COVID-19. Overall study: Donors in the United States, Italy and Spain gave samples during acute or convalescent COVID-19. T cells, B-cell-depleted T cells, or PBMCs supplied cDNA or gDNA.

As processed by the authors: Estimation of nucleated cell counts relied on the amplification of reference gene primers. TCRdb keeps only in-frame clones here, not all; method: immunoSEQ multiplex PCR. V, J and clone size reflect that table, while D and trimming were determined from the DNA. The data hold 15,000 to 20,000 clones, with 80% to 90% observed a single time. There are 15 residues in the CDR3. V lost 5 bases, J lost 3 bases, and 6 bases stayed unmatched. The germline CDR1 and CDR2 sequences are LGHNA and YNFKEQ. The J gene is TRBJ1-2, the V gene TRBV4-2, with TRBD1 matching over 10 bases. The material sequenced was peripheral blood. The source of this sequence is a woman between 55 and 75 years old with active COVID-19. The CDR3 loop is CASSTGTGVDYGYTF. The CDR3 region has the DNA TGTGCCAGCAGCACCGGGACAGGGGTCGACTATGGCTACACCTTC.